One T cell receptor beta chain is described in this entry. The clone's antigen remains unknown. The sample holds no much larger clone one base away, and base qualities are not on file. This specimen belongs to a study of shared clonotypes between healthy human individuals (dated by TCRdb to 2018 to 2021). Study-level background: The cohort included a few men and a couple of women between 18 and 49 years of age. For each donor, three plates each were used for CD4 naive and CD4 memory, two plates were used for CD8 naive, and one plate was used for CD8 memory. To estimate repertoire size and how much clonotypes are shared between individuals, the study performed deep sequencing of blood TCR repertoires from 4 to 6 healthy adults. To increase sequencing depth and limit assay-specific biases, different laboratories used diverse techniques to prepare libraries and sequence TCR repertoires. Per donor, leukapheresis produced somewhere between about 0.8 and 9 billion PBMCs.

The paper's findings and limits, for the study overall: Rarefaction of sorted-subset datasets indicated incomplete sequencing despite the large sequencing depth. Compared with non-shared clonotypes, the clonotypes found in all four sorted-subset donors had higher generation probabilities. Sampling was restricted to blood, and TCR repertoires in tissues likely differ from the TCR repertoires found in blood. The small number of donors limited the genetic and exposure-history diversity represented. Based on pairwise subsampling, the degree of clonotype sharing among donors was expected to be affected by sequencing depth. Across four donors, around 5% of naive CD4, approximately 3.6% of naive CD8, roughly 2.3% of memory CD4, and 0.4% of memory CD8 clonotypes were shared. Estimated clonotype richness was generally larger for naive than for memory subsets.

TCR CDR3 regions were amplified from genomic DNA by multiplex PCR using the deep immunoSEQ assay. Extracted genomic DNA from each cell subset was distributed evenly across all wells of several immunoSEQ 96-well plates, and each plate was treated as a replicate. Each replicate PCR for sorted subsets received about 220 ng genomic DNA, equal to about 30,000 T cell genomes. The purified libraries were quantified using a Qubit 3.0 fluorometer, sized with a Bioanalyzer 2100, and then quantified again using the KAPA Library Quantification kit. Every immunoSEQ 96-well plate was sequenced on a dedicated single-read 150-cycle Illumina NextSeq 550 flow cell. For the original study's pipeline: Because the immunoSEQ output included only junctional sequences and no quality scores, the filtering could not be the same as the filtering used for full-length reads. Sequences were annotated with PyIR, a Python wrapper for IgBLAST v1.9, and V/J genes and CDR3 were assigned using IMGT germline references. Reads were removed for weak V/J assignments (E-value above 1e-6), missing CDR3, stop codons, out-of-frame junctions, or ambiguous translated residues. A V3J clonotype was defined by an identical inferred V gene, J gene, and CDR3 amino acid sequence. Percentage overlap between repertoires was computed as shared unique clonotypes divided by the size of the smaller repertoire. Repertoire richness was assessed with RTK rarefaction, the Chao1 estimator, and Recon v2.1 estimates of unobserved clonotypes. OLGA was used to compute generation probabilities for all TCRbeta clonotypes that the gDNA method yielded from a handful of donors. In its TCRdb copy, this immuneACCESS table keeps in-frame sequences only and misses some clones. Where compared with another copy, unresolved V genes explain less than half of these, and the others have no known cause. V, J and clone size derive from that table, while D and trimming were established from the DNA sequence. For this sample the table gives about 2.4 million clones, of which more than 90% were detected only once. The ten biggest clones cover under 0.15% of the sample.

Donors were healthy HIV-negative adults with no recently reported acute infections or vaccinations. Only Caucasian adults living in Nashville, Tennessee, USA were represented among the donors. CD4+ T cells were enriched through magnetic negative selection, after which naive cells were positively selected on CD45RA and the remaining negative fraction served as the memory subset. Blood was obtained by leukapheresis, after which PBMCs were separated by Ficoll-Histopaque density gradient centrifugation and cryopreserved in liquid nitrogen vapor phase. Purity and quantity of every magnetically sorted T cell population were checked by analytical flow cytometry. Genomic DNA was isolated from each sorted fraction and quantified by UV absorbance on a Nanodrop 2000c. Per the germline V gene, MNHNS is the CDR1 and SASEGT is the CDR2. V is pared back by 7 bases and J by 2 bases, with 12 bases lying between the germline termini. Reading from cysteine to phenylalanine, the CDR3 counts 15 amino acids. Just the 45-base CDR3 DNA is kept, in frame starting at base 1.

The chain employs TRBV6-1 and TRBJ2-6, with no confidently assigned D gene. The sample was naive CD4+ T cells sorted from blood. This specimen's cell subset or site label, interpreted: CD45RA+ positively selected. The TCR originated in a man younger than 35 in good health. The CDR3 corresponds to CASIISQAGANVLTF. The bases are TGTGCCAGCATAATATCGCAGGCTGGGGCCAACGTCCTGACTTTC.